This TCR beta chain appears in the sequencing data of a study of regulatory T cells in long-lasting Graves disease. Regarding the study as a whole: Fewer public clonotypes were shared by new patients (approximately 1,000) than by persistent patients (around 2,900).

Researchers made TCR beta libraries by using iRepertoire HTBI primers and running Arm-PCR on CDR3 regions. Via MiXCR, TCRdb re-called the multiplex PCR reads, giving one row per CDR3 protein. The sample carries hundreds of thousands of distinct CDR3 sequences, around 15% recorded once. Time point of the sample: newly diagnosed GD, antithyroid drugs for less than 3 months. Extracted RNA from PBMCs served as the source of the TCR library. Patients met American Thyroid Association criteria for Graves' disease. Patients came from an endocrinology department in Xi'an, China. This clonotype was detected ten times or more. Its antigen is not identified. This CDR3 contains 16 residues. Trimming took off 3 bases at V and 0 bases at J, with 13 bases between the two ends. Germline-derived CDR1 and CDR2 are SGHNT and YENEEA. The same data also went into a second study, on T cells in Graves' hyperthyroidism and ophthalmopathy.

Here the sequenced sample was peripheral blood mononuclear cells (PBMCs), taken at new diagnosis, from a patient treated with antithyroid drugs. The receptor comes from a man aged 35 to 55 with Graves disease. V is TRBV11-3 and J is TRBJ2-3, with D unresolved. Here the CDR3 DNA reads TGTGCCAGCAGCTTTCCCCTAGAACGGAGCACAGATACGCAGTATTTT. It yields the protein CASSFPLERSTDTQYF.